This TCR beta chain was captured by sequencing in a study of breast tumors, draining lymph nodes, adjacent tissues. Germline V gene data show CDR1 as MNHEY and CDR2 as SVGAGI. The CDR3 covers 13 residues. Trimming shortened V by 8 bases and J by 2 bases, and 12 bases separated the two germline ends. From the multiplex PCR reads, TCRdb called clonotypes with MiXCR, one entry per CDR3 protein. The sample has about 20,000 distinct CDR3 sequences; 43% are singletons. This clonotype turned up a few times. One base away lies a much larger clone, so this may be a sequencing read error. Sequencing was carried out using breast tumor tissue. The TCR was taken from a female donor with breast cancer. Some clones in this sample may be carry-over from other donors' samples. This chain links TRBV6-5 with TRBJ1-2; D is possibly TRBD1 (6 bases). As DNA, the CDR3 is TGTGCCAGCGGGCACAGGGTAAACTATGGCTACACCTTC. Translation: CASGHRVNYGYTF.